The T cell receptor (beta chain) under discussion was sequenced for a study of T cell repertoires in cytomegalovirus infection. TCRdb reprocessed the reads with MiXCR, giving one entry per CDR3 protein. Of roughly 170,000 distinct CDR3 sequences listed, less than 25% are singletons. The table lists this clonotype with a few counts. Antigen unknown. The sample was CD8+ T cells from cultured PBMCs, taken from culture after CMV antigen stimulation. The clonotype originates from a human donor in good health (CMV status not recorded). Some clones in this sample may be carry-over from other donors' samples.

Here the CDR3 DNA reads TGTGCCAGCAGTTTAATCGGCCTTGAAGCTTTCTTT. It yields the protein CASSLIGLEAFF. The gene calls are TRBV28 and TRBJ1-1; no clear D gene. This CDR3 has 12 amino acids. The germline CDR1 and CDR2 sequences are MDHEN and SYDVKM. V lost 2 bases to trimming and J lost 7 bases, with 8 bases between them.